This TCR beta chain was identified in a study of PD-L1 blockade in urothelial cancer. Libraries were prepared by immunoSEQ multiplex PCR; TCRdb keeps only in-frame clonotypes and omits some of them. The sample has about 74,000 clones, approximately 81% seen once. Trimming pared 2 bases from V and 0 bases from J, leaving 10 bases between. The V gene's germline CDR1 is LNHNV and CDR2 YYDKDF (reference sequence). The length of the CDR3 is 15 residues. The clonotype comes from a man aged 70-80 years with urothelial cancer. This material consisted of PBMCs, taken around atezolizumab (anti-PD-L1) treatment. This rearrangement joins TRBV15 to TRBJ2-5; D remains ambiguous. CDR3 protein: CATSRTLGYQETQYF. The CDR3 nucleotides are TGTGCCACCAGCAGAACCCTCGGGTACCAAGAGACCCAGTACTTC.